Given below is one T cell receptor (beta chain) in context. The antigen is not known. The entry originates in a study of early T cells in non-severe SARS-CoV-2 infection. Looking at the study overall: Chains were unpaired, as sequencing was done on bulk RNA from unsorted whole blood.

CDR1 is MNHNS and CDR2 is SASEGT in the germline V gene. This CDR3 region has 16 residues. Unmatched junction bases numbered 18, after V lost 6 bases and J lost 9 bases. The study's findings and limits: Matching with VDJdb favored anti-spike CD8 responses (missing private and CD4 specificities).

Researchers tagged individual cDNA molecules with unique molecular identifiers. TCRdb called the 5' RACE reads again in MiXCR, with one record for every CDR3 protein. Found here are 85,000 to 100,000 distinct CDR3 sequences, about 15% of them singletons; the top ten hold 1.3%. Sample: whole blood. The chain links TRBV6-1 to TRBJ2-3, with 7 positions matching TRBD2. The clonotype was recovered from an adult who was a healthcare worker with PCR-confirmed SARS-CoV-2 infection or an uninfected control (not recorded which). CDR3 sequence: CASRTSLPWAGETQYF. The DNA for the CDR3 is TGTGCCAGCAGGACTAGTTTGCCTTGGGCGGGGGAAACGCAGTATTTT.